This is a list of T cell receptor beta chains from one sample in a study of beta chain features in type 1 diabetes. The table came from immunoSEQ multiplex PCR; TCRdb's copy has only in-frame clones and leaves some out. The sample holds about 180,000 clones, around an eighth seen once. What was sequenced was central memory CD4+ T cells from blood. The origin of the receptors is a woman between 18 and 29 years old in good health. The CDR3 runs from the conserved cysteine through the conserved F or W. D genes are given only for firm matches. Size is stated for part of the rows, as once, few or many counts, or as a class when the clone is expanded.

j_gene | d_gene | abundance | v_gene | CDR3aa | CDR3nt
TRBJ2-5 | TRBD2 | NA | TRBV7-2 | CASSSGLDVETQYF | TGTGCCAGCAGCTCGGGACTAGATGTGGAGACCCAGTACTTC
TRBJ2-3 | NA | NA | TRBV4-3 | CASSQDLPSADTDTQYF | TGCGCCAGCAGCCAAGATTTACCTAGCGCCGACACAGATACGCAGTATTTT
TRBJ2-1 | TRBD1 | NA | TRBV4-1 | CASSQPGQGVGEQFF | TGCGCCAGCAGCCAACCGGGACAGGGGGTCGGTGAGCAGTTCTTC
TRBJ1-2 | NA | few | TRBV29-1 | CSVEKDTGLPNYGYTF | TGCAGCGTTGAAAAGGACACCGGTCTACCTAACTATGGCTACACCTTC
TRBJ1-4 | TRBD1 | few | TRBV18 | CASSLAPTGAPNEKLFF | TGTGCCAGCTCACTCGCTCCGACAGGGGCTCCTAATGAAAAACTGTTTTTT
TRBJ2-3 | NA | NA | TRBV18 | CASSPLRADTQYF | TGTGCCAGCTCACCACTACGCGCAGATACGCAGTATTTT
TRBJ2-2 | TRBD2 | few | TRBV5-1 | CASSFVAGENTGELFF | TGCGCCAGCAGCTTTGTAGCGGGAGAGAACACCGGGGAGCTGTTTTTT
TRBJ2-3 | NA | NA | TRBV29-1 | CSAKRADTQYF | TGCAGCGCCAAACGGGCAGATACGCAGTATTTT
TRBJ2-2 | TRBD2 | NA | TRBV9 | CASRLAGGSLRDTGELFF | TGTGCCAGCAGGCTAGCGGGAGGGTCCCTTCGGGACACCGGGGAGCTGTTTTTT
TRBJ2-7 | NA | NA | TRBV19 | CASSSLDRRSYEQYF | TGTGCCAGTAGTTCCCTAGACAGACGTTCCTACGAGCAGTACTTC
TRBJ1-2 | TRBD1 | NA | TRBV14 | CASSHLRGGAEGYTF | TGTGCCAGCAGCCATCTTCGAGGGGGCGCGGAGGGCTACACCTTC
TRBJ2-7 | NA | once | TRBV7-2 | CASSLGFTGSYEQYF | TGTGCCAGCAGCTTAGGATTTACAGGGTCCTACGAGCAGTACTTC
TRBJ2-1 | NA | few | TRBV19 | CASSIEDRYNEQFF | TGTGCCAGTAGTATAGAGGACAGATACAATGAGCAGTTCTTC
TRBJ1-2 | NA | NA | TRBV28 | CASSPPVNYGYTF | TGTGCCAGCAGTCCCCCCGTTAACTATGGCTACACCTTC
TRBJ2-3 | TRBD2 | NA | TRBV5-4 | CASSLVLAGGDTQYF | TGTGCCAGCAGCTTGGTTCTAGCGGGAGGTGATACGCAGTATTTT
TRBJ2-7 | TRBD1 | NA | TRBV5-1 | CASSGDRGPYEQYF | TGCGCCAGCAGCGGGGACAGGGGGCCCTACGAGCAGTACTTC
TRBJ1-5 | TRBD1 | few | TRBV7-9 | CASSFGQGEGQPQHF | TGTGCCAGCAGCTTCGGACAGGGAGAGGGGCAGCCCCAGCATTTT
TRBJ2-7 | TRBD2 | NA | TRBV9 | CASSDRQGDLAGGEQYF | TGTGCCAGCAGCGACCGACAGGGGGATCTAGCGGGAGGAGAGCAGTACTTC
TRBJ2-1 | TRBD1 | few | TRBV30 | CAWSVGTGRYNEQFF | TGTGCCTGGAGTGTCGGGACAGGGCGGTACAATGAGCAGTTCTTC
TRBJ2-7 | TRBD2 | once | TRBV6-5 | CASSLSGRAHEQYF | TGTGCCAGCAGCCTTAGCGGGAGGGCTCACGAGCAGTACTTC
TRBJ2-5 | NA | few | TRBV7-6 | CASSLAASFSFRETQYF | TGTGCCAGCAGCTTAGCGGCTAGCTTTAGCTTTAGAGAGACCCAGTACTTC
TRBJ1-5 | TRBD1 | NA | TRBV2 | CASSLQGNQPQHF | TGTGCCAGCAGCCTACAGGGGAATCAGCCCCAGCATTTT
TRBJ2-7 | TRBD2 | NA | TRBV4-2 | CASSQGWTSGSSSYEQYF | TGTGCCAGCAGCCAAGGATGGACTAGCGGGTCCAGCTCCTACGAGCAGTACTTC
TRBJ1-3 | NA | few | TRBV20-1 | CSALGNTIYF | TGCAGTGCTCTTGGAAACACCATATATTTT
TRBJ2-2 | NA | many | TRBV7-2 | CASSQLNTGELFF | TGTGCCAGCAGCCAACTGAACACCGGGGAGCTGTTTTTT
TRBJ1-1 | NA | NA | TRBV28 | CASSLGEAEAFF | TGTGCCAGCAGCCTAGGGGAGGCTGAAGCTTTCTTT
TRBJ2-2 | TRBD2 | few | TRBV4-1 | CASSPFVSGSTGELFF | TGCGCCAGCAGCCCTTTCGTTAGCGGGAGCACCGGGGAGCTGTTTTTT
TRBJ2-5 | TRBD2 | NA | TRBV9 | CASSVVAGGHSPETQYF | TGTGCCAGCAGCGTAGTAGCGGGAGGGCACTCCCCAGAGACCCAGTACTTC
TRBJ2-7 | NA | few | TRBV6-6 | CASSGHTYEQYF | TGTGCCAGCTCGGGACATACCTACGAGCAGTACTTC
TRBJ2-2 | NA | few | TRBV6-5 | CASSYSSGVGAGELFF | TGTGCCAGCAGTTACTCGTCGGGGGTAGGGGCCGGGGAGCTGTTTTTT
TRBJ2-7 | TRBD1 | many | TRBV5-5 | CASSLQGAYEQYF | TGTGCCAGCAGCTTACAGGGGGCCTACGAGCAGTACTTC
TRBJ2-7 | TRBD1 | few | TRBV30 | CAWRHTGGSSGGYF | TGTGCCTGGAGGCATACAGGGGGCAGTAGTGGAGGGTACTTC
TRBJ1-1 | NA | NA | TRBV28 | CASSTHIRGQLNTEAFF | TGTGCCAGCAGTACTCATATACGGGGACAACTGAACACTGAAGCTTTCTTT
TRBJ1-1 | TRBD1 | few | TRBV11-2 | CASSLHRGLNEAFF | TGTGCCAGCAGTTTACACAGGGGGCTGAATGAAGCTTTCTTT
TRBJ2-3 | TRBD2 | few | TRBV30 | CAWSGGLAGSRDTQYF | TGTGCCTGGAGTGGGGGACTAGCGGGATCTCGAGATACGCAGTATTTT
TRBJ2-5 | TRBD1 | few | TRBV30 | CAWVTGGAETQYF | TGTGCCTGGGTCACAGGGGGCGCAGAGACCCAGTACTTC
TRBJ2-7 | NA | NA | TRBV7-2 | CASSLGREGEQYF | TGTGCCAGCAGCTTAGGCAGGGAAGGGGAGCAGTACTTC
TRBJ1-1 | NA | few | TRBV29-1 | CSVEGARSDNAFF | TGCAGCGTTGAAGGGGCAAGAAGTGATAATGCTTTCTTT
TRBJ2-1 | NA | NA | TRBV11-2 | CASSRVGRSSYNEQFF | TGTGCCAGCAGCCGAGTGGGGCGTAGCTCCTACAATGAGCAGTTCTTC
TRBJ1-5 | NA | NA | TRBV27 | CAIATGGSNQPQHF | TGTGCCATCGCCACCGGGGGTTCAAATCAGCCCCAGCATTTT
TRBJ2-3 | TRBD2 | many | TRBV28 | CASGPGSGRPNTQYF | TGTGCCAGCGGCCCAGGGAGCGGGAGACCGAATACGCAGTATTTT
TRBJ1-2 | NA | few | TRBV29-1 | CSVGSGRRGLNRGYTF | TGCAGCGTTGGGTCAGGGCGCAGGGGTCTTAATCGGGGCTACACCTTC
TRBJ2-7 | NA | few | TRBV20-1 | CSAQGLREQYF | TGCAGTGCCCAGGGACTTCGCGAGCAGTACTTC
TRBJ2-1 | TRBD2 | NA | TRBV9 | CASSASGSTSYNEQFF | TGTGCCAGCAGCGCTAGCGGGAGCACCTCCTACAATGAGCAGTTCTTC
TRBJ2-5 | TRBD2 | few | TRBV28 | CASSRLAGEETQYF | TGTGCCAGCAGTCGACTAGCGGGAGAAGAGACCCAGTACTTC
TRBJ2-3 | NA | NA | TRBV30 | CAWTPGGQGGGNTQYF | TGTGCCTGGACTCCTGGAGGGCAAGGAGGTGGGAATACGCAGTATTTT
TRBJ2-5 | TRBD2 | few | TRBV19 | CASSIGLALETQYF | TGTGCCAGTAGTATCGGACTAGCTCTAGAGACCCAGTACTTC
TRBJ1-2 | TRBD1 | NA | TRBV28 | CATTGGQGAVYGYTF | TGTGCCACCACCGGTGGACAGGGTGCGGTCTATGGCTACACCTTC
TRBJ2-1 | TRBD2 | NA | TRBV7-2 | CASRRPGLADQEQFF | TGTGCCAGCAGGCGTCCGGGACTAGCGGACCAAGAGCAGTTCTTC
TRBJ2-7 | NA | few | TRBV7-2 | CASSPPGNSYEQYF | TGTGCCAGCAGCCCCCCGGGGAACTCCTACGAGCAGTACTTC
TRBJ1-1 | NA | few | TRBV2 | CASRGWVAGTEAFF | TGTGCCAGCAGGGGGTGGGTTGCGGGCACTGAAGCTTTCTTT
TRBJ2-3 | NA | NA | TRBV2 | CASSERQGTDTQYF | TGTGCCAGCAGTGAACGACAGGGCACAGATACGCAGTATTTT
TRBJ2-3 | TRBD1 | few | TRBV10-3 | CAISVGQGRGTDTQYF | TGTGCCATCAGCGTAGGACAGGGCCGGGGCACAGATACGCAGTATTTT
TRBJ2-1 | NA | few | TRBV11-2 | CASSLNPPTDRLPHEQFF | TGTGCCAGCAGCTTAAACCCCCCAACTGACAGGCTACCTCATGAGCAGTTCTTC
TRBJ1-2 | TRBD1 | NA | TRBV4-2 | CASSQARGMNYGYTF | TGTGCCAGCAGCCAAGCCAGGGGGATGAACTATGGCTACACCTTC
TRBJ1-2 | TRBD1 | few | TRBV4-1 | CASSRQGYSYGYTF | TGCGCCAGCAGCCGACAGGGGTATAGCTATGGCTACACCTTC
TRBJ2-1 | NA | NA | TRBV5-1 | CASSLVPASDEQFF | TGCGCCAGCAGCTTGGTTCCAGCAAGCGATGAGCAGTTCTTC